This TCR beta chain was identified during a study of blood T cell repertoires in COVID-19 (dated by TCRdb to the early 2020s). Study-wide context: Samples covering the acute and convalescent phases of COVID-19 were provided by collaborators in the United States, Italy and Spain. The material from the prospective study consisted of cDNA or gDNA derived from T cells, B-cell-depleted T cells, or PBMCs. The dataset comprised deeply sampled blood TCRbeta repertoires from subjects exposed to, actively infected with, or recovered from COVID-19. A freely available public database, intended as a resource for researchers studying the immune response to SARS-CoV-2, is where the repertoires were released. Samples were obtained from the ongoing ImmuneRACE study (first 160 participants) and from 1,254 subjects provided by 6 global collaborators. A de-identified subject ID, COVID-19 status, age in years and sex were almost always included in the sample metadata. Where available, HLA class I and class II types were obtained from metadata supplied by the sample provider rather than from assay-based typing.

Beyond this particular receptor, the publication reports: The quantity of clinical and demographic metadata differed by source and by participant and was supplied without curation.

V lost 1 base and J lost 5 bases; the stretch between them is 8 bases long. For CDR1 and CDR2, the germline V gene (reference sequence) lists LNHDA and SQIVND. Including cysteine and phenylalanine, the CDR3 has 13 amino acids. Of the read, only the CDR3 DNA is kept; its 39 bases are in frame from base 1. Details on this clone: It has no known antigen specificity. The sample holds no much larger clone one base away, and base qualities are not on file. This sample includes further DNA sequences coding for the same CDR3.

TCRbeta CDR3 regions were amplified from genomic DNA using the immunoSEQ Assay, a bias-controlled multiplex PCR. On the authors' methods: Within the assay, amplification of reference gene primers was used to estimate how many nucleated cells each sample contained. To quantify the absolute abundance of each unique TCRbeta CDR3 rearrangement, sequence reads were collapsed and filtered. For each sample, productive Simpson clonality was calculated as the square root of Simpson's diversity index over productive rearrangements. Here the immuneACCESS table is served through TCRdb, limited to in-frame sequences with V and J called. Missing clones are a known gap in these copies; in checked studies unresolved V genes cover under half, and the rest lacks a known reason. That table supplies the V and J calls and clone size; D and trimming were determined from the DNA. Across this sample there are 150,000 to 200,000 clones, with 70% to 85% seen only once. 13% to 15% of the sample lies in the top ten.

In the prospective study, participants were roughly 18 to 95 years old, resided in fewer than 25 geographic areas of the United States, and were enrolled through a virtual design. In the prospective study, cohorts were assigned on the basis of participant-reported clinical history obtained from a screening survey and a study questionnaire. ImmuneRACE Cohort 3 recovered participants were defined by two consecutive negative NP/OP PCR tests, healthcare professional clearance, or symptom resolution. In the prospective study, whole blood, serum and a nasopharyngeal or oropharyngeal swab were collected from each participant by mobile phlebotomists. Prospective study participants could optionally give additional blood draws and questionnaires over an approximately two-month period. Blood samples from the prospective study were shipped frozen or at room temperature prior to DNA extraction.

The receptor chain draws on TRBV19 and TRBJ2-5; the D gene is perhaps TRBD1, from 5 matching bases. The sequence came from a man aged 50-60 years who had recovered from COVID-19. Sample: PBMCs or T cells enriched from blood (not recorded which). The CDR3 loop reads CASSIGGFETQYF. Read as DNA, the sequence is TGTGCCAGTAGTATAGGGGGCTTTGAGACCCAGTACTTC.